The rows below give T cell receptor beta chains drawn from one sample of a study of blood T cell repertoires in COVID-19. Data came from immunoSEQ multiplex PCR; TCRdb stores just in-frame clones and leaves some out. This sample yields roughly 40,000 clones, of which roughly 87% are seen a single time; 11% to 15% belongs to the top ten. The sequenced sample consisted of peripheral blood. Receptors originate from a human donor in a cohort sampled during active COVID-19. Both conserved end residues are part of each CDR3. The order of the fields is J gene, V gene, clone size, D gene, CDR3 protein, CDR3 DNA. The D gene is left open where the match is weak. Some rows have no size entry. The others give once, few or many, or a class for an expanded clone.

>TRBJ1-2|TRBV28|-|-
CASSPQGRGYTF
TGTGCCAGCAGTCCGCAGGGGCGCGGCTACACCTTC
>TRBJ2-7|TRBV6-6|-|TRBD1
CASRRQGVHEQYF
TGTGCCAGCAGACGACAGGGGGTCCACGAGCAGTACTTC
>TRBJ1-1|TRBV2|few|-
CASSEQGNTEAFF
TGTGCCAGCAGTGAGCAGGGGAACACTGAAGCTTTCTTT
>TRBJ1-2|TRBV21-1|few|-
CASSTWTGSPYGYTF
TGTGCCAGCAGCACTTGGACAGGGTCCCCCTATGGCTACACCTTC
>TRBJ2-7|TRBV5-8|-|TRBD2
CASSLGLAGGNEQYF
TGTGCCAGCAGCTTGGGCCTAGCGGGAGGGAACGAGCAGTACTTC
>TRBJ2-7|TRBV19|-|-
CASSKWQEGRGEQYF
TGTGCCAGTAGTAAGTGGCAAGAGGGTCGGGGTGAGCAGTACTTC
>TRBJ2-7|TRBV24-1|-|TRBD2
CATSDSGEGPPYEQYF
TGTGCCACCAGTGATTCTGGGGAGGGGCCCCCCTACGAGCAGTACTTC
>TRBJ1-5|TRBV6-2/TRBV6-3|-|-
CASSRGNLNQPQHF
TGTGCCAGCAGTAGAGGGAATCTGAATCAGCCCCAGCATTTT
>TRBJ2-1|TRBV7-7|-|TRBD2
CASSLDASGIGNEQFF
TGTGCCAGCAGCTTAGATGCTAGCGGGATTGGTAATGAGCAGTTCTTC
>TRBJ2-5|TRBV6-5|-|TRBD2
CASRSSGRETQYF
TGTGCCAGCAGGTCCAGCGGGAGGGAGACCCAGTACTTC
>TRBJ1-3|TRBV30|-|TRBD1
CAWSVTGTGLNF
TGTGCCTGGAGTGTAACGGGGACAGGCCTAAATTTT
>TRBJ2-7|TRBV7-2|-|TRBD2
CASSPLITSGVYEQYF
TGTGCCAGCAGCCCCCTCATAACTAGCGGGGTCTACGAGCAGTACTTC
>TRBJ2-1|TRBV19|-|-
CASSNRDRGGDEQFF
TGTGCCAGTAGTAACCGGGACAGAGGCGGGGATGAGCAGTTCTTC
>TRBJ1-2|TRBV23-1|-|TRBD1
CASSIGQGRSMNYGYTF
TGCGCCAGCAGTATAGGACAGGGAAGGTCAATGAACTATGGCTACACCTTC
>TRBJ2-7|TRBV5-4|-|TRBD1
CASTRTGSYEQYF
TGTGCCAGCACCCGGACAGGGTCCTACGAGCAGTACTTC
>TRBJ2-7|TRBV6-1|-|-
CASNDQAGMGSRYEQYF
TGTGCCAGCAATGACCAAGCGGGTATGGGGAGTAGGTACGAGCAGTACTTC
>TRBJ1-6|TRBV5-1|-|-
CANGSQTGSPLHF
TGCGCTAACGGTTCCCAGACAGGTTCACCCCTCCACTTT
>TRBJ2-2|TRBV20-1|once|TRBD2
CSASSGVGELFF
TGCAGTGCTAGTAGCGGGGTCGGGGAGCTGTTTTTT
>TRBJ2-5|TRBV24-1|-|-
CATSLTGMETQYF
TGTGCCACCAGCCTAACAGGGATGGAGACCCAGTACTTC
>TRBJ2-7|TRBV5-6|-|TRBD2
CASSLPGLAVEQYF
TGTGCCAGCAGCTTACCGGGACTAGCGGTTGAGCAGTACTTC
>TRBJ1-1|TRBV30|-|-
CAWTGYTEAFF
TGTGCCTGGACAGGGTACACTGAAGCTTTCTTT
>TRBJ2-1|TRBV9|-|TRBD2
CASSGVAGWENEQFF
TGTGCCAGCAGCGGCGTAGCGGGGTGGGAGAATGAGCAGTTCTTC
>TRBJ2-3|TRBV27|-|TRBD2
CASSFIAGYSHTDTQYF
TGTGCCAGCAGTTTCATAGCGGGTTATTCCCACACAGATACGCAGTATTTT
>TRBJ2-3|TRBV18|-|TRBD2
CASSLGTSGADMQYF
TGTGCCAGCTCATTGGGGACTAGCGGGGCAGATATGCAGTATTTT